This T cell receptor beta chain was sequenced during a study of T cell responses to AZD1222 COVID-19 vaccine. TCRdb's copy holds only in-frame clones and misses some; the assay was immunoSEQ multiplex PCR. Of 150,000 or so clones in the sample, just under 95% were seen once. As concerns this clone: No antigen is known for it.

Study observations and caveats: Only a handful of AZD1222 recipients were seropositive at baseline.

CDR1 is MNHNS, CDR2 SASEGT, per germline. The CDR3 loop spans 16 amino acids. Between the trimmed V and J ends, which lost 2 bases and 5 bases, there was a span of 19 bases. Source: peripheral blood, taken on day 0 of AZD1222 vaccination. This TCR came from an adult in good health. This sequence joins TRBV6-1 and TRBJ2-7, with D possibly TRBD2 on 7 matching bases. CDR3 bases: TGTGCCAGCAGTGAATTGGGGGGGGGCTTCGCTGACGAGCAGTACTTC. Protein: CASSELGGGFADEQYF.